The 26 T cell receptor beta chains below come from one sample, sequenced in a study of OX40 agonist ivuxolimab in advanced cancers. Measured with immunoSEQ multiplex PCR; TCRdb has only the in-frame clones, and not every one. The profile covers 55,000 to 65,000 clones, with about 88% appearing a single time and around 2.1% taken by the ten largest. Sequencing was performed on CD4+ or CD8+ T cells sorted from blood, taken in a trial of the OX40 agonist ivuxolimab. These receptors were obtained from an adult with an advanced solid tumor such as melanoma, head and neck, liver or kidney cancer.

The CDR3 sequence: CASKTGANQPQHF. The CDR3 nucleotides are TGCGCCAGCAAGACAGGGGCAAATCAGCCCCAGCATTTT. V and J are TRBV10-2 and TRBJ1-5; TRBD1 matches at 8 bases. CDR3 size: 13 residues. Germline CDR1 reads WSHSY; CDR2 reads SAAADI. With 7 bases clipped from V and 4 bases from J, the junction kept 3 bases outside the gene matches.

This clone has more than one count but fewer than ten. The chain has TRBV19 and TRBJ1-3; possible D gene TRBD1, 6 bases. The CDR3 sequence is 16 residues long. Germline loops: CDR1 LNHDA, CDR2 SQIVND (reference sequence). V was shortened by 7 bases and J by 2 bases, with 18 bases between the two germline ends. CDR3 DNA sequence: TGTGCCAGTAACGCCGGCACAGGGTCTCCTGGAAACACCATATATTTT. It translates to CASNAGTGSPGNTIYF.

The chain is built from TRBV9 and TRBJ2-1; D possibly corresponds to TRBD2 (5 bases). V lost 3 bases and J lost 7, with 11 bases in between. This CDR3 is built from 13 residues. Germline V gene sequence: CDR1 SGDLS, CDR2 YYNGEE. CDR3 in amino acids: CASSARTLNEQFF. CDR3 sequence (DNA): TGTGCCAGCAGCGCTCGGACTCTGAATGAGCAGTTCTTC.

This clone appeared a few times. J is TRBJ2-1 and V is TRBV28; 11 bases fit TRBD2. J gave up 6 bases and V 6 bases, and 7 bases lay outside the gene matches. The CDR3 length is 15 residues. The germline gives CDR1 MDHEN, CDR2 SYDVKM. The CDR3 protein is CASRLAGVALNEQFF. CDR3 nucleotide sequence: TGTGCCAGCAGACTAGCGGGAGTAGCCCTCAATGAGCAGTTCTTC.

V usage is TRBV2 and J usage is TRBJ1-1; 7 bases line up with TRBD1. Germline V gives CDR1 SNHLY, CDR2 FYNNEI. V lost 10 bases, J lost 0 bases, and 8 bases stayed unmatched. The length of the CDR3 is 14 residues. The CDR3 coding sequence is TGTGCCACCCGAAGACAGGGATTGAACACTGAAGCTTTCTTT. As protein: CATRRQGLNTEAFF.

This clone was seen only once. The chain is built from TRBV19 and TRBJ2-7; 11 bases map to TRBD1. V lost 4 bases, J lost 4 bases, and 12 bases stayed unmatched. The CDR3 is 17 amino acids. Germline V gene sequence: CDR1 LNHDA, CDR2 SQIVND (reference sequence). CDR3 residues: CASSRPLPGTGGYEQYF. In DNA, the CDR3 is TGTGCCAGTAGTAGGCCCCTTCCCGGGACAGGGGGGTACGAGCAGTACTTC.

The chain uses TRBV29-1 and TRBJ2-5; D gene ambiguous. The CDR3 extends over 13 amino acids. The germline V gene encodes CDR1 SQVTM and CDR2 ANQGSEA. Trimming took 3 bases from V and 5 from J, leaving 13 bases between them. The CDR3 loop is CSVDLALPETQYF. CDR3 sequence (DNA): TGCAGCGTTGATTTGGCACTTCCGGAGACCCAGTACTTC.

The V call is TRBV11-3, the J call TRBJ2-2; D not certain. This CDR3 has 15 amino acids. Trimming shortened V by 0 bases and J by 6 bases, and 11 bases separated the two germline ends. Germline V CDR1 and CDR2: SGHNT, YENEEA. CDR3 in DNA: TGTGCCAGCAGCTTAGATGTGGCCCTCCCCGGGGAGCTGTTTTTT. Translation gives CASSLDVALPGELFF.

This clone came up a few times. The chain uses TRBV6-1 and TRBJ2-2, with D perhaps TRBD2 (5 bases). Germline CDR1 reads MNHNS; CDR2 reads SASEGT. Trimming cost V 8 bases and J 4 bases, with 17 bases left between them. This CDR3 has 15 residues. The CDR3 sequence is CASLDWRRGTGELFF. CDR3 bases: TGTGCCAGCCTAGACTGGAGGCGAGGCACCGGGGAGCTGTTTTTT.

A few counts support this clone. The CDR3 DNA reads TGTGCCAGCAGCCGAGGACTAGGGACTCTCACGACCGGCGAGCAGTACTTC. It codes for CASSRGLGTLTTGEQYF. The chain employs TRBV11-2 and TRBJ2-7; TRBD2 agrees at 7 bases. The junction had 19 bases not matched to a gene; V was cut back by 5 bases and J by 6 bases. Germline V gene sequence: CDR1 SGHAT, CDR2 FQNNGV. The CDR3 spans 17 residues.

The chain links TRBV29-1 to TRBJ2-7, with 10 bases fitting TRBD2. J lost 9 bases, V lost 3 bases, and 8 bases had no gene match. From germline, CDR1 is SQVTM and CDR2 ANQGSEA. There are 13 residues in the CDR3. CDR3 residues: CSVDGTSGEGQYF. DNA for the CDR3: TGCAGCGTTGACGGTACTAGCGGGGAGGGGCAGTACTTC.

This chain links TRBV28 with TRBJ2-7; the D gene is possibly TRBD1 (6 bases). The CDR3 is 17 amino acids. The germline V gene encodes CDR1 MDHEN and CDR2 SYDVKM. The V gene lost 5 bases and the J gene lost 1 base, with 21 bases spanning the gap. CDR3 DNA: TGTGCCAGCAGTCCCGTGCCGGGACATGGAAATTCCTACGAGCAGTACTTC. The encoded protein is CASSPVPGHGNSYEQYF.

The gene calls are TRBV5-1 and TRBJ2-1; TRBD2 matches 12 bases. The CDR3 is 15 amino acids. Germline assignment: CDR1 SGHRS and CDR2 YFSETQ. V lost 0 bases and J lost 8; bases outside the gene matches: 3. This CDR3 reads CASSLGTSGADEQFF. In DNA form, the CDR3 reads TGCGCCAGCAGCTTGGGGACTAGCGGGGCGGATGAGCAGTTCTTC.

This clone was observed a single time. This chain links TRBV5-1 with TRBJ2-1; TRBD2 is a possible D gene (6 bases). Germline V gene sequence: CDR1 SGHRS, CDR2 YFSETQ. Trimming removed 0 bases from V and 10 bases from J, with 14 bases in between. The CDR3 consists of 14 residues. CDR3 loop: CASSLGTNNAEQFF. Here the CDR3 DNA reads TGCGCCAGCAGCTTGGGGACTAACAATGCGGAGCAGTTCTTC. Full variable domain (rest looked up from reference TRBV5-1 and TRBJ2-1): KAGVTQTPRYLIKTRGQQVTLSCSPISGHRSVSWYQQTPGQGLQFLFEYFSETQRNKGNFPGRFSGRQFSNSRSEMNVSTLELGDSALYLCASSLGTNNAEQFFGPGTRLTVL.

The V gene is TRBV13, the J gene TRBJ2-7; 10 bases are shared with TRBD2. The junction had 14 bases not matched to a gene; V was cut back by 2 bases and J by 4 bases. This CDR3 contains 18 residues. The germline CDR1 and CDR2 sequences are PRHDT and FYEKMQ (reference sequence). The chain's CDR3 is CASSLKTSGALLRYEQYF. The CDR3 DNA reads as TGTGCCAGCAGCTTAAAAACTAGCGGGGCCTTACTACGATACGAGCAGTACTTC.

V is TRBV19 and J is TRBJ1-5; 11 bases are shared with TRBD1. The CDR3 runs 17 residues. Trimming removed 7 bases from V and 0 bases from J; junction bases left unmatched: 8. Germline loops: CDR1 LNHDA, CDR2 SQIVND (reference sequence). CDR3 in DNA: TGTGCCAGTATAGGGACAGGGGGTAGTATTAGCAATCAGCCCCAGCATTTT. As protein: CASIGTGGSISNQPQHF.

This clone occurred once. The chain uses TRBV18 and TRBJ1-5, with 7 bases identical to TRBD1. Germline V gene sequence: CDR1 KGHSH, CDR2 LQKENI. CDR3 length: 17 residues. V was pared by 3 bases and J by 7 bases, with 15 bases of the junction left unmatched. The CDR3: CASSPLGFTGAHQPQHF. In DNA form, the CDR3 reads TGTGCCAGCTCACCTCTCGGTTTCACAGGGGCGCACCAGCCCCAGCATTTT.

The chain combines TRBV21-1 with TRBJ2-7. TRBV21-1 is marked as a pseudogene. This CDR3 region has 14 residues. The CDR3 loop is CASSKAAVTYEQYF. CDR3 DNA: TGTGCCAGCAGCAAAGCCGCCGTCACCTACGAGCAGTACTTC.

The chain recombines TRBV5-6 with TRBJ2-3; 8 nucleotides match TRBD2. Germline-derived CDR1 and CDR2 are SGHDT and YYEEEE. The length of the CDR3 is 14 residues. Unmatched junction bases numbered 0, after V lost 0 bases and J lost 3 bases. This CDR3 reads CASSLGLATDTQYF. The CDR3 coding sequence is TGTGCCAGCAGCTTGGGACTAGCGACAGATACGCAGTATTTT.

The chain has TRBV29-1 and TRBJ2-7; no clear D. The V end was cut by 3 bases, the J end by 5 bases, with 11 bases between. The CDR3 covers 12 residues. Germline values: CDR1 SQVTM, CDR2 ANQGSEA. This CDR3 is CSVESVRHEQYF. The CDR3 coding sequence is TGCAGCGTTGAGTCCGTTCGACACGAGCAGTACTTC.

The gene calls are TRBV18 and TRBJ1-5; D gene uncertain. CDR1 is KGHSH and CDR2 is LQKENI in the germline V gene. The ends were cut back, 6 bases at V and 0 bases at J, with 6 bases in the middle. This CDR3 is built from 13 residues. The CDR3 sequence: CASSHDSNQPQHF. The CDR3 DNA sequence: TGTGCCAGCTCCCATGATAGCAATCAGCCCCAGCATTTT.

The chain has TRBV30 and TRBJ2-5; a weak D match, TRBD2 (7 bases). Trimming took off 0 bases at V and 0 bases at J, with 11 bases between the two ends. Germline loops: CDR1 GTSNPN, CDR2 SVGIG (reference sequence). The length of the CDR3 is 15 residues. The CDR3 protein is CAWSVGRGYQETQYF. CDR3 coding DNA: TGTGCCTGGAGTGTAGGGAGGGGGTACCAAGAGACCCAGTACTTC.

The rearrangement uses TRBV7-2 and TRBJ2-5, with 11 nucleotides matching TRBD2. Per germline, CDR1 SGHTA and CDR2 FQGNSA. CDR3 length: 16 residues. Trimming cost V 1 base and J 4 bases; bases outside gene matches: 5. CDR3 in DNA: TGTGCCAGCAGCTTAGGTGTTGGGACTAGCGGAGAGACCCAGTACTTC. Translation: CASSLGVGTSGETQYF.

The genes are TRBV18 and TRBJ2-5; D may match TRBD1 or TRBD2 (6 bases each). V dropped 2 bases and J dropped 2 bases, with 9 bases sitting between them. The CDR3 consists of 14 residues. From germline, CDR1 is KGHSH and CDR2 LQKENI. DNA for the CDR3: TGTGCCAGCTCACCAAAGGGGGGACAAGAGACCCAGTACTTC. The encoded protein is CASSPKGGQETQYF. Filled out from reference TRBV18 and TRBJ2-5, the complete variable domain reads NAGVMQNPRHLVRRRGQEARLRCSPMKGHSHVYWYRQLPEEGLKFMVYLQKENIIDESGMPKERFSAEFPKEGPSILRIQQVVRGDSAAYFCASSPKGGQETQYFGPGTRLLVL.

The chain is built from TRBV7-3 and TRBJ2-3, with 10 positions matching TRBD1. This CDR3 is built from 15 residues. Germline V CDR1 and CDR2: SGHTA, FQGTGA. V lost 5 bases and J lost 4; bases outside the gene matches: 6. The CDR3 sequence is CASSPGTGVPDTQYF. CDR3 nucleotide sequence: TGTGCCAGCAGCCCGGGGACAGGGGTTCCAGATACGCAGTATTTT.

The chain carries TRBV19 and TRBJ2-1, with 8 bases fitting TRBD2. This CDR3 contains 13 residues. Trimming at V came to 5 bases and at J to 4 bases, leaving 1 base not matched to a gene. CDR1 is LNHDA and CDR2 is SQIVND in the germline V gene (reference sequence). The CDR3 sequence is CASSERGYNEQFF. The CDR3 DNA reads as TGTGCCAGTAGTGAGCGGGGGTACAATGAGCAGTTCTTC. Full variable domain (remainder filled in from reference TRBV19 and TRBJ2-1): DGGITQSPKYLFRKEGQNVTLSCEQNLNHDAMYWYRQDPGQGLRLIYYSQIVNDFQKGDIAEGYSVSREKKESFPLTVTSAQKNPTAFYLCASSERGYNEQFFGPGTRLTVL.